This entry lists 10 T cell receptor beta chains sequenced from one sample in a study of blood T cell repertoires in COVID-19. Generated by immunoSEQ multiplex PCR, the TCRdb table keeps only in-frame clones and is missing some. The repertoire holds around 64,000 clones, roughly 84% seen once, with roughly a tenth in the top ten. The sample taken for sequencing was peripheral blood. The receptors stem from a woman aged 18-30 years with acute or convalescent COVID-19.

This clone was found a few times. The J gene is TRBJ1-1, the V gene TRBV5-1; 8 positions match TRBD1. This CDR3 region has 15 residues. The ends lost 3 bases at V and 5 bases at J; junction bases unmatched: 9. Per germline, CDR1 SGHRS and CDR2 YFSETQ. The CDR3 loop is CASSWTPGGDTEAFF. The CDR3 bases are TGCGCCAGCAGCTGGACCCCAGGGGGCGATACTGAAGCTTTCTTT.

Only one count was recorded for this clone. The V and J genes are TRBV4-1 and TRBJ2-7; TRBD2 agrees at 7 bases. The CDR3 covers 18 residues. Germline-derived CDR1 and CDR2 are MGHRA and YSYEKL. V was clipped by 1 base and J by 3 bases; unmatched bases: 15. CDR3 protein: CASSQVSDPGGGHYEQYF. CDR3 nucleotides: TGCGCCAGCAGCCAAGTATCCGATCCGGGGGGAGGGCACTACGAGCAGTACTTC.

The chain has TRBV2 and TRBJ1-3; D call uncertain. V lost 4 bases and J lost 0, with 10 bases in between. This CDR3 region has 15 residues. Germline CDR1 reads SNHLY; CDR2 reads FYNNEI. The CDR3, as DNA: TGTGCCAGCAGTGTAACGAGTGGCTCTGGAAACACCATATATTTT. Translation: CASSVTSGSGNTIYF.

This sequence joins TRBV7-8 and TRBJ2-1; the D is unclear. Trimming took off 5 bases at V and 7 bases at J, with 9 bases between the two ends. The germline V gene encodes CDR1 SGHVS and CDR2 FQNEAQ. The CDR3 covers 12 residues. The CDR3 DNA sequence: TGTGCCAGCAGCCCAACTGAGAATGAGCAGTTCTTC. It translates to CASSPTENEQFF.

CDR3 sequence (DNA): TGTGCCAGCAGTACCCGCGGGGCGCGATATAGCAATCAGCCCCAGCATTTT. Translated, it gives CASSTRGARYSNQPQHF. The V gene is TRBV28, the J gene TRBJ1-5, with a tentative D call TRBD1 (5 bases). Per germline, CDR1 MDHEN and CDR2 SYDVKM. The CDR3 contains 17 residues. V lost 5 bases and J 0 bases, leaving 17 bases between the germline ends.

The rearrangement uses TRBV5-5 and TRBJ2-5, with a possible D match to TRBD2 (5 bases). This CDR3 has 13 amino acids. Germline CDR1 SGHKS, CDR2 YYEKEE (reference sequence). V dropped 2 bases and J dropped 3 bases, with 8 bases sitting between them. CDR3 DNA sequence: TGTGCCAGCAGCTTTTTCGGGGAAGAGACCCAGTACTTC. As protein: CASSFFGEETQYF.

The chain employs TRBV15 and TRBJ1-1, with a possible D match to TRBD1 (6 bases). The length of the CDR3 is 14 residues. Per germline, CDR1 LNHNV and CDR2 YYDKDF (reference sequence). With 4 bases removed from V and 4 bases from J, the gap between germline ends came to 13 bases. The CDR3 region is CATSTTTGSTEAFF. In DNA form, the CDR3 reads TGTGCCACCAGCACAACGACAGGATCCACTGAAGCTTTCTTT.

The J gene is TRBJ2-5, the V gene TRBV11-2; 12 nucleotides line up with TRBD2. This CDR3 is built from 17 residues. From germline, CDR1 is SGHAT and CDR2 FQNNGV. The J segment lost 5 bases and the V segment lost 1 base, leaving 8 bases of the junction unmatched. The CDR3, as DNA: TGTGCCAGCAGCTTAGTGGCTAGCGGGAGGGCCTGGGAGACCCAGTACTTC. This sequence encodes CASSLVASGRAWETQYF.

V gene TRBV10-3 combines with J gene TRBJ1-1; 9 positions agree with TRBD1. With 4 bases clipped from V and 1 base from J, the junction kept 4 bases outside the gene matches. The CDR3 is 15 amino acids. Germline CDR1 and CDR2: ENHRY and SYGVKD. The CDR3 loop is CAISGTGDSNTEAFF. CDR3 nucleotide sequence: TGTGCCATCAGTGGGACAGGGGATTCGAACACTGAAGCTTTCTTT.

The chain employs TRBV6-1 and TRBJ1-2, with TRBD1 identical over 7 bases. Germline CDR1 is MNHNS and CDR2 is SASEGT. Germline trimming cut 6 bases from V and 6 bases from J; bases unmatched to any gene: 10. The CDR3 contains 14 residues. CDR3 DNA sequence: TGTGCCAGCAGCTACGAGGGGGCTGCGGATGGCTACACCTTC. Encoded protein: CASSYEGAADGYTF.